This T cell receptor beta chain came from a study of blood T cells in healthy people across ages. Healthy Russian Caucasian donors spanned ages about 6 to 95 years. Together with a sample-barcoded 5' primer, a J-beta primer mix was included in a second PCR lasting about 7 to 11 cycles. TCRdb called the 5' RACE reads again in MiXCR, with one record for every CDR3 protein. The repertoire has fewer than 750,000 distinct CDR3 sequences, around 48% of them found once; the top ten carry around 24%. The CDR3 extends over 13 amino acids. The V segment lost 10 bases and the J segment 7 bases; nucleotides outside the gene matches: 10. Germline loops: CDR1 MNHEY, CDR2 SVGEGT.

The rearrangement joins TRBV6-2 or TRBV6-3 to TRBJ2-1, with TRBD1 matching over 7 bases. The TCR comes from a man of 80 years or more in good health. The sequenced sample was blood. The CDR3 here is CATLRGQRNEQFF. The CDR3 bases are TGTGCCACCTTGAGGGGGCAAAGGAATGAGCAGTTCTTC.